These 32 T cell receptor beta chains were all obtained from the same sample, sequenced in a study of T cells after yellow fever vaccination. TCRdb re-analysed the 5' RACE reads in MiXCR, keeping a single row per CDR3 protein. The repertoire includes 240,000 or so distinct CDR3 sequences, about 7% of them detected once, and about 0.85% sits in the top ten. The input for sequencing was CD4+ T cells sorted from PBMCs, taken 15 days after the yellow fever booster vaccination. Receptors were obtained from a young man who received the YFV17D yellow fever vaccine.

This clonotype was recorded at least ten times. The CDR3 bases are TGTGCCAGCAGTCCACCCTCGGGATTTTTCGGCGGAAACACCATATATTTT. Amino acid sequence: CASSPPSGFFGGNTIYF. The chain recombines TRBV28 with TRBJ1-3; D is undetermined. This CDR3 region has 17 residues. Germline CDR1 is MDHEN and CDR2 is SYDVKM. Trimming shortened V by 5 bases and J by 4 bases, and 21 bases separated the two germline ends.

This clonotype was observed a few times. The chain recombines TRBV28 with TRBJ1-3; D not certain. V was trimmed by 1 base and J by 4 bases, leaving 14 bases between them. The CDR3 runs to 16 residues. Germline CDR1 MDHEN, CDR2 SYDVKM. The CDR3 bases are TGTGCCAGCAGTTTATTAGGGAACCGTGGGGGAAACACCATATATTTT. Translation: CASSLLGNRGGNTIYF.

This clonotype was counted many times. The V gene is TRBV29-1, the J gene TRBJ2-4; D may be TRBD2 (5 bases). Germline V gene data show CDR1 as SQVTM and CDR2 as ANQGSEA. V lost 5 bases and J lost 2, with 16 bases in between. CDR3 length: 15 residues. The chain's CDR3 is CSVKAALRTKNIQYF. The CDR3 DNA is TGCAGCGTTAAAGCGGCTCTTAGGACCAAAAACATTCAGTACTTC.

This chain links TRBV6-1 with TRBJ2-7, with a possible D match to TRBD1 (5 bases). Germline V lookup: CDR1 MNHNS, CDR2 SASEGT. Trimming stripped 2 bases from V and 4 bases from J, with 9 bases between. The CDR3 sequence is 13 residues long. CDR3 residues: CASSETPGYEQYF. CDR3 bases: TGTGCCAGCAGTGAAACCCCAGGGTACGAGCAGTACTTC.

This clonotype occurred many times. This chain connects TRBV5-6 to TRBJ2-7, with TRBD1 matching 7 bases. Unmatched junction bases numbered 4, after V lost 3 bases and J lost 1 base. The CDR3 is made up of 14 amino acids. The germline V gene has CDR1 SGHDT and CDR2 YYEEEE. For the CDR3, the DNA is TGTGCCAGCAGCTGGGCAGGGGGTTCCTACGAGCAGTACTTC. This translates into CASSWAGGSYEQYF.

Ten or more counts support this clonotype. The chain joins TRBV20-1 to TRBJ2-7; 8 bases map to TRBD2. This CDR3 has 16 residues. Trimming took 0 bases from V and 4 from J; bases not matched to a gene: 11. The V gene's germline CDR1 is DFQATT and CDR2 SNEGSKA (reference sequence). This chain's CDR3 is CSARDFLSGSTYEQYF. The CDR3 bases are TGCAGTGCTAGAGATTTCCTGAGCGGGAGTACGTACGAGCAGTACTTC.

Many counts were recorded for this clonotype. The chain links TRBV5-6 to TRBJ2-1; D is unresolved. There are 12 residues in the CDR3. Germline values: CDR1 SGHDT, CDR2 YYEEEE. Trimming stripped 4 bases from V and 7 bases from J, with 9 bases between. CDR3 in amino acids: CASSLLMNEQFF. CDR3 sequence (DNA): TGTGCCAGCAGCCTCCTAATGAATGAGCAGTTCTTC.

Points on this clonotype: In this CDR3 the conserved last residue, phenylalanine or tryptophan, is missing, so a read error is likely. The chain couples TRBV12-3 or TRBV12-4 to TRBJ2-1; TRBD1 matches at 9 bases. This CDR3 has 14 residues. With 3 bases clipped from V and 8 bases from J, the junction kept 5 bases outside the gene matches. CDR3 in amino acids: CASSFSGQGYEQFL. CDR3 DNA: TGTGCCAGCAGTTTCTCCGGACAGGGGTATGAGCAGTTCTTA.

This clonotype was observed many times. The chain carries TRBV20-1 and TRBJ1-3, with 9 bases fitting TRBD1. CDR1 and CDR2 from the germline V gene are DFQATT and SNEGSKA (reference sequence). The CDR3 totals 14 residues. V was pared by 3 bases and J by 8 bases, with 8 bases of the junction left unmatched. CDR3 sequence reads: CSARRQGGSDTIYF. For the CDR3, the DNA is TGCAGTGCTAGGAGACAGGGGGGGAGCGACACCATATATTTT.

Notes on this clonotype: Since a much larger clone is just one base distant, this may be a read error. The genes are TRBV7-2 and TRBJ2-2, with D tentatively TRBD2 (6 bases). Germline values: CDR1 SGHTA, CDR2 FQGNSA. This CDR3 contains 15 residues. The V and J ends lost 1 base and 4 bases respectively, with 10 bases between them. The CDR3 nucleotides are TGTGCCAGCAGCTTAGGGGGGGTCCCCACCGGGGAGCTGTTTTTT. Translating it yields CASSLGGVPTGELFF.

The V and J genes are TRBV18 and TRBJ2-1; TRBD2 is a possible D gene (5 bases). Trimming removed 5 bases at V and 4 bases at J, with 21 bases between. There are 17 residues in the CDR3. Germline V gene sequence: CDR1 KGHSH, CDR2 LQKENI. The CDR3 region has the DNA TGTGCCAGCTCATCAGGAGGATCAGCTAGTATTTACAATGAGCAGTTCTTC. Encoded protein: CASSSGGSASIYNEQFF. Full variable domain (rest looked up from reference TRBV18 and TRBJ2-1): NAGVMQNPRHLVRRRGQEARLRCSPMKGHSHVYWYRQLPEEGLKFMVYLQKENIIDESGMPKERFSAEFPKEGPSILRIQQVVRGDSAAYFCASSSGGSASIYNEQFFGPGTRLTVL.

V and J are TRBV5-1 and TRBJ2-2; D uncertain. CDR3 length equals 15 residues. V was pared by 3 bases and J by 0 bases, with 9 bases between. Germline V CDR1 and CDR2: SGHRS, YFSETQ. In DNA form, the CDR3 reads TGCGCCAGCAGCTCGCGACTGGCGAACACCGGGGAGCTGTTTTTT. This codes for CASSSRLANTGELFF.

There are a few counts of this clonotype. The rearrangement joins TRBV12-3 or TRBV12-4 to TRBJ1-2; 7 bases line up with TRBD1. With V trimmed by 5 bases and J by 7 bases, 4 bases remained unmatched. The CDR3 covers 12 residues. The DNA of the CDR3 is TGTGCCAGCAGTAAAGGGGGCTTTGGCTACACCTTC. It specifies CASSKGGFGYTF.

The V gene is TRBV5-4, the J gene TRBJ2-5; D is unclear. The CDR3 is 12 residues long. CDR1 SGHNT and CDR2 YYREEE come from the germline V gene (reference sequence). Trimming removed 3 bases at V and 5 bases at J, with 8 bases between. CDR3 coding DNA: TGTGCCAGCAGCTGGGCTCAGGAGACCCAGTACTTC. It yields the protein CASSWAQETQYF.

The chain combines TRBV28 with TRBJ2-2; TRBD1 matches at 9 bases. V was clipped by 10 bases and J by 4 bases; unmatched bases: 10. Germline-derived CDR1 and CDR2 are MDHEN and SYDVKM. This CDR3 has 15 residues. This CDR3 is CAIHDRGKSTGELFF. As DNA, the CDR3 is TGTGCCATACATGACAGGGGGAAATCCACCGGGGAGCTGTTTTTT.

The sample holds a few counts of this clonotype. The chain links TRBV27 to TRBJ2-7; D is unresolved. The germline V and J ends were trimmed by 4 bases and 6 bases, with 10 bases remaining between them. This CDR3 has 12 amino acids. CDR1 is MNHEY, CDR2 SMNVEV, per germline (reference sequence). The CDR3 loop reads CASSYLKGEQYF. The DNA of the CDR3 is TGTGCCAGCAGTTACCTGAAAGGCGAGCAGTACTTC.

The table lists this clonotype with many counts. V gene TRBV7-2 combines with J gene TRBJ2-3; perhaps TRBD1 as D (5 bases). The germline V gene encodes CDR1 SGHTA and CDR2 FQGNSA. CDR3 length: 13 amino acids. Trimming removed 3 bases at V and 4 bases at J, with 8 bases between. CDR3 sequence (DNA): TGTGCCAGCAGCTTCCAGGGATCAGATACGCAGTATTTT. Encoded protein: CASSFQGSDTQYF.

This clonotype was recorded a few times. The chain couples TRBV15 to TRBJ2-1; 8 nucleotides align to TRBD1. Germline trimming cut 8 bases from V and 10 bases from J; bases unmatched to any gene: 19. There are 16 residues in the CDR3. Germline V gene lookup returns CDR1 LNHNV and CDR2 YYDKDF (reference sequence). For the CDR3, the DNA is TGTGCCACCGCCGGGGACAGGCAGAGCGCTTCAAGGGAGCAGTTCTTC. It yields the protein CATAGDRQSASREQFF.

This clonotype was found many times. The J gene is TRBJ2-1, the V gene TRBV4-3; D may be TRBD1 (6 bases). Germline CDR1 and CDR2: LGHNA and YSLEER. V lost 0 bases and J lost 6, with 15 bases in between. This CDR3 contains 16 residues. This chain's CDR3 is CASSQDGGQFPNEQFF. The CDR3 bases are TGCGCCAGCAGCCAAGATGGTGGACAGTTCCCCAATGAGCAGTTCTTC.

This clonotype was observed once. One end of the junction is discordant with germline, which a read error may explain. The chain is built from TRBV7-3 and TRBJ2-5; 7 positions agree with TRBD2. Germline CDR1 SGHTA, CDR2 FQGTGA. CDR3 size: 13 residues. CDR3 protein: CSSSSTSRETQYF. The CDR3 nucleotides read TGTTCCAGCAGCTCGACTAGCCGGGAGACCCAGTACTTC.

This clonotype was recorded at least ten times. This chain uses TRBV19 with TRBJ2-2; unclear D gene. The CDR3 extends over 13 amino acids. V was clipped by 6 bases and J by 4 bases, with 9 bases between them. Germline V gene sequence: CDR1 LNHDA, CDR2 SQIVND (reference sequence). CDR3 sequence (DNA): TGTGCCAGTAGAACATCTACCACCGGGGAGCTGTTTTTT. Amino acids: CASRTSTTGELFF.

The chain links TRBV6-1 to TRBJ2-6; no definite D call. Trimming shortened V by 8 bases and J by 0 bases, and 11 bases separated the two germline ends. CDR3 length: 15 residues. The V gene's germline CDR1 is MNHNS and CDR2 SASEGT. CDR3 sequence: CASFLGSSGANVLTF. Written as DNA, the CDR3 is TGTGCCAGCTTTTTGGGTTCCTCTGGGGCCAACGTCCTGACTTTC.

The chain uses TRBV7-2 and TRBJ2-7; either TRBD1 or TRBD2 may supply D (5 bases each). With 4 bases removed from V and 6 bases from J, the gap between germline ends came to 13 bases. The CDR3 totals 13 residues. Germline V gives CDR1 SGHTA, CDR2 FQGNSA. CDR3 loop: CASSSWAGTEQYF. DNA for the CDR3: TGTGCCAGCAGCTCGTGGGCAGGGACCGAGCAGTACTTC. Together with reference TRBV7-2 and TRBJ2-7, the CDR3 gives the full variable domain: GAGVSQSPSNKVTEKGKDVELRCDPISGHTALYWYRQSLGQGLEFLIYFQGNSAPDKSGLPSDRFSAERTGGSVSTLTIQRTQQEDSAVYLCASSSWAGTEQYFGPGTRLTVT.

This CDR3 is CASSSPAGETQYF. DNA for the CDR3: TGTGCCAGCAGCTCCCCGGCGGGTGAGACCCAGTACTTC. The chain carries TRBV5-5 and TRBJ2-5; weak D call: TRBD2 (5 bases). The CDR3 is 13 residues long. Germline V lookup: CDR1 SGHKS, CDR2 YYEKEE (reference sequence). Trimming left V 3 bases short and J 5 bases short, with 11 bases between.

This clonotype has a count of ten or more. The rearrangement joins TRBV5-1 to TRBJ2-5; D gene ambiguous. V lost 5 bases, J lost 5 bases, and 4 bases lay in between. Germline CDR1 reads SGHRS; CDR2 reads YFSETQ. This CDR3 contains 10 residues. The CDR3 DNA reads TGCGCCAGCAGAGGGGAGACCCAGTACTTC. Residues: CASRGETQYF.

The V gene is TRBV12-3 or TRBV12-4, the J gene TRBJ1-2, with 8 bases that match TRBD1. The CDR3 consists of 15 residues. After removal of 5 bases from V and 7 bases from J, the junction contained 12 bases not matched to a gene. DNA for the CDR3: TGTGCCAGCAGTCCTTTTCAGGGGGCGCCTCGTGGCTACACCTTC. Protein product: CASSPFQGAPRGYTF.

The chain links TRBV7-8 to TRBJ1-2; tentative D call: TRBD1 (5 bases). The germline V gene has CDR1 SGHVS and CDR2 FQNEAQ. This CDR3 comprises 13 residues. V was cut by 5 bases and J by 4 bases, with 11 bases left in between. This CDR3 is CASSIQEPYGYTF. In DNA form, the CDR3 reads TGTGCCAGCAGCATACAGGAGCCCTATGGCTACACCTTC.

This clonotype turned up a few times. The genes are TRBV4-2 and TRBJ2-2; maybe TRBD2 (6 bases). This CDR3 contains 16 residues. With 0 bases removed from V and 1 base from J, the gap between germline ends came to 9 bases. Germline CDR1 reads LGHNA; CDR2 reads YNFKEQ. CDR3 coding DNA: TGTGCCAGCAGCCAAGAGTCCGGGAGGAACACCGGGGAGCTGTTTTTT. This translates into CASSQESGRNTGELFF.

This clonotype was counted many times. DNA of the CDR3: TGCGCCAGCAGCTGGGCGGGTAGTGGGAACATTCAGTACTTC. This translates into CASSWAGSGNIQYF. The gene calls are TRBV5-1 and TRBJ2-4, with D possibly being TRBD2 (5 bases). This CDR3 has 14 residues. In germline, CDR1 is SGHRS, CDR2 YFSETQ. Trimming took off 3 bases at V and 7 bases at J, with 14 bases between the two ends.

This clonotype was detected many times. V is TRBV5-6 and J is TRBJ2-1, with D possibly being TRBD1 (6 bases). This CDR3 has 16 amino acids. V lost 2 bases and J lost 8, with 20 bases in between. In germline, CDR1 is SGHDT, CDR2 YYEEEE. CDR3 sequence (DNA): TGTGCCAGCAGCTTAGTGGACAGAAGCTTTTCGGATGAGCAGTTCTTC. This codes for CASSLVDRSFSDEQFF.

This clonotype turned up a few times. This chain joins TRBV10-2 and TRBJ2-1, with 10 bases aligning to TRBD2. Germline V gives CDR1 WSHSY, CDR2 SAAADI. The junction had 4 bases not matched to a gene; V was cut back by 6 bases and J by 2 bases. CDR3 length: 15 residues. The CDR3, as DNA: TGCGCCAGCAGAACTAGCGGGGCTACCTACAATGAGCAGTTCTTC. Amino acid sequence: CASRTSGATYNEQFF.

This clonotype has a count of ten or more. The V call is TRBV4-3, the J call TRBJ2-7; the match to TRBD1 covers 11 bases. V lost 4 bases and J lost 3; bases outside the gene matches: 5. CDR3 length equals 15 residues. In germline, CDR1 is LGHNA, CDR2 YSLEER. The CDR3 here is CASSRTGTGGYEQYF. In nucleotides, the CDR3 is TGCGCCAGCAGCCGAACCGGGACAGGGGGCTACGAGCAGTACTTC.